Following are 10 T cell receptor beta chains from one sample sequenced in a study of T cells in Graves' hyperthyroidism and ophthalmopathy. Amplification yielded TCR beta CDR3 regions, with RNA transcripts as the source. When the TCR CDR3 underwent first-round RT-PCR, the HTBI primer set was used. Each CDR3 protein gets one entry after TCRdb re-called the multiplex PCR reads with MiXCR. Of around 560,000 distinct CDR3 sequences detected, approximately 15% appear once; the ten largest clones hold more than 15%. The sample taken for sequencing was blood. The receptors derive from a woman aged 18-35 years with Graves' hyperthyroidism.

V usage is TRBV5-8 and J usage is TRBJ2-1; D gene uncertain. The ends were cut back, 2 bases at V and 6 bases at J, with 21 bases in the middle. The CDR3 extends over 17 amino acids. The germline gives CDR1 SGHTS, CDR2 YDEGEE. CDR3 nucleotides: TGTGCCAGCAGCTTAGATAGTGGTCAACCCAAAAGCAATGAGCAGTTCTTC. Protein product: CASSLDSGQPKSNEQFF.

This clonotype came up a few times. The chain links TRBV4-1 to TRBJ2-1, with TRBD1 matching over 8 bases. Unmatched junction bases numbered 6, after V lost 4 bases and J lost 4 bases. Looked up from germline, CDR1 is MGHRA and CDR2 is YSYEKL. This CDR3 has 15 amino acids. The CDR3 DNA reads TGCGCCAGCAGCCGAGGACAGGGAACTTACAATGAGCAGTTCTTC. This codes for CASSRGQGTYNEQFF.

The table lists this clonotype with a few counts. The V call is TRBV6-2 or TRBV6-3, the J call TRBJ2-3; TRBD2 aligns across 7 bases. CDR3 length: 19 amino acids. J gave up 3 bases and V 0 bases, and 15 bases lay outside the gene matches. Per germline, CDR1 MNHEY and CDR2 SVGEGT. CDR3 sequence reads: CASSYSGGGSSSRTDTQYF. CDR3 DNA: TGTGCCAGCAGTTACTCTGGCGGGGGTTCGTCGTCGAGGACAGATACGCAGTATTTT.

The CDR3 here is CATSRQRGVSSGNTIYF. The CDR3 DNA reads TGTGCCACCAGCAGGCAACGAGGGGTTTCCTCTGGAAACACCATATATTTT. The V gene is TRBV15, the J gene TRBJ1-3, with TRBD1 as a possible D gene (5 bases). Germline V CDR1 and CDR2: LNHNV, YYDKDF (reference sequence). This CDR3 spans 17 amino acids. V lost 3 bases and J 0 bases, leaving 15 bases between the germline ends. Filled out from reference TRBV15 and TRBJ1-3, the complete variable domain reads DAMVIQNPRYQVTQFGKPVTLSCSQTLNHNVMYWYQQKSSQAPKLLFHYYDKDFNNEADTPDNFQSRRPNTSFCFLDIRSPGLGDTAMYLCATSRQRGVSSGNTIYFGEGSWLTVV.

This clonotype was detected once. A single base separates this from a much larger clone, so it may be a read error. V and J are TRBV5-1 and TRBJ2-1, with D unresolved. This CDR3 is built from 15 residues. Germline V gene data show CDR1 as SGHRS and CDR2 as YFSETQ. The CDR3 nucleotides read TGCGCCAGCAGCTTGGAGCCTGACCTCTACGCTGAGCAGTCCTTC. Translating gives CASSLEPDLYAEQSF.

In regard to this clonotype: A read error may explain this, as a much larger clone is one base away. The genes are TRBV28 and TRBJ2-5; no clear D. The germline V gene encodes CDR1 MDHEN and CDR2 SYDVKM. The CDR3 has 12 amino acids. The CDR3 bases are TGTGCCACCTGGACCAAGATGGAGACCCAGTGCTTC. The encoded protein is CATWTKMETQCF.

In its sample, this clonotype was seen many times. J is TRBJ1-5 and V is TRBV6-2 or TRBV6-3; D not certain. The CDR3 length is 14 residues. The germline V and J ends were trimmed by 7 bases and 4 bases, with 14 bases remaining between them. Germline assignment: CDR1 MNHEY and CDR2 SVGEGT. CDR3 sequence: CASTDTILNQPQHF. The CDR3 bases are TGTGCCAGCACTGACACCATTCTGAATCAGCCCCAGCATTTT.

In this sample, this clonotype turned up many times. The chain has TRBV28 and TRBJ2-7; D possibly corresponds to TRBD1 (5 bases). Germline V CDR1 and CDR2: MDHEN, SYDVKM. The CDR3 runs to 12 residues. With 6 bases removed from V and 2 bases from J, the gap between germline ends came to 8 bases. CDR3 nucleotides: TGTGCCAGCAGCAGGGTTGCCTACGAGCAGTACTTC. As protein: CASSRVAYEQYF.

This clonotype was observed many times. V gene TRBV12-3 or TRBV12-4 combines with J gene TRBJ1-2; no clear D. Trimming cost V 1 base and J 7 bases, with 7 bases left between them. There are 12 residues in the CDR3. The CDR3 DNA reads TGTGCCAGCAGTTTAGATTACCTTGGCTACACCTTC. Amino acids: CASSLDYLGYTF.

This clonotype was detected ten times or more. The rearrangement uses TRBV28 and TRBJ2-7; possibly TRBD1 for D (6 bases). The V gene lost 4 bases and the J gene lost 5 bases, with 18 bases spanning the gap. In germline, CDR1 is MDHEN, CDR2 SYDVKM. This CDR3 comprises 15 residues. The DNA of the CDR3 is TGTGCCAGCAGTTCATACAGGGAATTGGTCCACGAGCAGTACTTC. Amino acids: CASSSYRELVHEQYF.